These 2 T cell receptor beta chains originate from one sample sequenced in a study of identical twins. A single record per CDR3 protein comes from TCRdb applying MiXCR to the 5' RACE reads. The sample has about 900,000 distinct CDR3 sequences, approximately 13% seen once. These sequences were also reported in another study, on yellow fever vaccine responses in identical twins.

The sequencing sample was made of PBMCs. The origin of the receptors is a woman aged 18-29 years in good health.

The chain is built from TRBV7-8 and TRBJ1-6, with D possibly TRBD1 on 5 matching bases. The V and J ends lost 6 bases and 10 bases respectively, with 16 bases between them. Germline CDR1 is SGHVS and CDR2 is FQNEAQ. The CDR3 runs 14 residues. Here the CDR3 reads CASRSGTAGSPLHF. The CDR3 DNA sequence: TGTGCCAGCAGGTCCGGGACGGCCGGATCACCCCTCCACTTT.

In its sample, this clonotype was seen once. The V gene is TRBV11-2, the J gene TRBJ2-7; tentatively, D is TRBD1 (7 bases). CDR1 is SGHAT, CDR2 FQNNGV, per germline. The CDR3 has 21 residues. The germline V and J ends were trimmed by 1 base and 2 bases, with 30 bases remaining between them. The CDR3, as DNA: TGTGCCAGCAGCTTAGTGTTTCTAGCAGGGGGGTCGACGAGACCCGCCTACGAGCAGTACGTC. Its protein product is CASSLVFLAGGSTRPAYEQYV.